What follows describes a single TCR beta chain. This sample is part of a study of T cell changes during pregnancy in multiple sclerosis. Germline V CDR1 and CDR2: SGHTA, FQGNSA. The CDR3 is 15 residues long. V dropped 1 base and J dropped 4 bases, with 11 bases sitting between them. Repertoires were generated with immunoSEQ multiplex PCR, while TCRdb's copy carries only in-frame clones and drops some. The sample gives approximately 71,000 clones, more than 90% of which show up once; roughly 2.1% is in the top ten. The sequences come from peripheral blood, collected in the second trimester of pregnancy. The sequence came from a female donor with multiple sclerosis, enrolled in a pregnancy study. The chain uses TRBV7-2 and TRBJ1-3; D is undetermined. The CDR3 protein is CASSLEGARGNTIYF. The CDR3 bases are TGTGCCAGCAGCTTAGAGGGAGCGAGAGGAAACACCATATATTTT.